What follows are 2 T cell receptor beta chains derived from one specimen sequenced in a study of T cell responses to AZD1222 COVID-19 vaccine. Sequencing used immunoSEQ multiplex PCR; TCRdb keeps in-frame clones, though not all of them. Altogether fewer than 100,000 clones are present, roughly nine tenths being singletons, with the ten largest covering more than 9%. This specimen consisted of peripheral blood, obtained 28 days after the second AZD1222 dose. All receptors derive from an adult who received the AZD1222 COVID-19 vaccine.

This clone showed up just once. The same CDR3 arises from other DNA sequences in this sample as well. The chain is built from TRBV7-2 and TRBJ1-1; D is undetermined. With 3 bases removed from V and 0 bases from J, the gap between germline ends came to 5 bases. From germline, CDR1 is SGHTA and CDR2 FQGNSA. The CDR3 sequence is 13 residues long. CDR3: CASSLSLNTEAFF. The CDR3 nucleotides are TGTGCCAGCAGCTTGAGTCTGAACACTGAAGCTTTCTTT.

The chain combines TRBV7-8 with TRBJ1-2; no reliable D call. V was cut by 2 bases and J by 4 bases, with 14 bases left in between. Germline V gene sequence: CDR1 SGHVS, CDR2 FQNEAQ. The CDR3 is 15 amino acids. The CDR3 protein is CASSLRFMDLYGYTF. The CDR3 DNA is TGTGCCAGCAGCTTAAGGTTCATGGACCTCTATGGCTACACCTTC.